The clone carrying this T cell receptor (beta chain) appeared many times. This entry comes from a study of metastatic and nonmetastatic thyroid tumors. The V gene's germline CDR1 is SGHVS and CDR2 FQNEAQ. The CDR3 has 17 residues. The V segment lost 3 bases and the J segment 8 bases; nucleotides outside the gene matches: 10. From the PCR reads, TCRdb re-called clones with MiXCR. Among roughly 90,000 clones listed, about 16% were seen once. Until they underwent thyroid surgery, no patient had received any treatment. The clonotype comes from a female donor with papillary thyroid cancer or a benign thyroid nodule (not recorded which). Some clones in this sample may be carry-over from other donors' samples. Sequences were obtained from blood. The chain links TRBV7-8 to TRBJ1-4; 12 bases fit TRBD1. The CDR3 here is CASSFQGQGARREKLFF. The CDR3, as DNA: TGTGCCAGCAGCTTCCAGGGACAGGGGGCCCGTCGGGAAAAACTGTTTTTT. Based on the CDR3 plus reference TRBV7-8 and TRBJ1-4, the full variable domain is GAGVSQSPRYKVAKRGQDVALRCDPISGHVSLFWYQQALGQGPEFLTYFQNEAQLDKSGLPSDRFFAERPEGSVSTLKIQRTQQEDSAVYLCASSFQGQGARREKLFFGSGTQLSVL.